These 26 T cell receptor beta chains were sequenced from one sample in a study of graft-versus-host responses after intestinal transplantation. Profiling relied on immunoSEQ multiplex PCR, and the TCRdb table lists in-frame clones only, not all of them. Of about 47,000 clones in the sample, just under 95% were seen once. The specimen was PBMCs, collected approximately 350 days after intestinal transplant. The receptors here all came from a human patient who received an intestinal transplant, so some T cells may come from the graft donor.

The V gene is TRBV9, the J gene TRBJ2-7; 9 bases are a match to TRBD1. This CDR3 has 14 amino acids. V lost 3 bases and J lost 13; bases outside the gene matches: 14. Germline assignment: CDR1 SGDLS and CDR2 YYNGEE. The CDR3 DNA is TGTGCCAGCAGCGCCCGGGACAGGGACACCGTATCTTACTTC. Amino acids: CASSARDRDTVSYF.

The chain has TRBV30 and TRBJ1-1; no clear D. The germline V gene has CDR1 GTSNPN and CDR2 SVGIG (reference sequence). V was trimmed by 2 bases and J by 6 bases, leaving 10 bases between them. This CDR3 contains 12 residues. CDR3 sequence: CAWSSTPSEAFF. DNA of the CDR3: TGTGCCTGGAGTTCAACACCTTCTGAAGCTTTCTTT. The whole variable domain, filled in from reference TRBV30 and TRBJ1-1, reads SQTIHQWPATLVQPVGSPLSLECTVEGTSNPNLYWYRQAAGRGLQLLFYSVGIGQISSEVPQNLSASRPQDRQFILSSKKLLLSDSGFYLCAWSSTPSEAFFGQGTRLTVV.

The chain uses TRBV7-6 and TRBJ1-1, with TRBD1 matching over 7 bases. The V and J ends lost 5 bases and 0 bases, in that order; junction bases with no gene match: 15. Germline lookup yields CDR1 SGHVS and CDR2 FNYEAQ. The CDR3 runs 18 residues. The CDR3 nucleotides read TGTGCCAGCAGCCCGCAACCAGATGGACAGGAGCTGAACACTGAAGCTTTCTTT. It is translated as CASSPQPDGQELNTEAFF.

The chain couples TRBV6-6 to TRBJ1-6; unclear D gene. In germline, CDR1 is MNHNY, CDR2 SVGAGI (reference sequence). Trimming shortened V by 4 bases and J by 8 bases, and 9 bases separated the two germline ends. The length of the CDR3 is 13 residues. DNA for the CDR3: TGTGCCAGCAGTTCCACAGATTATTCACCCCTCCACTTT. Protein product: CASSSTDYSPLHF.

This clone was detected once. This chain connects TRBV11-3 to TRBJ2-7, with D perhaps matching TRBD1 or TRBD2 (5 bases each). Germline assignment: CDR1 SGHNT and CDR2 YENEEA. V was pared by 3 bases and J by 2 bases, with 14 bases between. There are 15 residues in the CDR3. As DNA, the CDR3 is TGTGCCAGCAGCTTCGGGGACGGGCCAACCTACGAGCAGTACTTC. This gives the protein CASSFGDGPTYEQYF.

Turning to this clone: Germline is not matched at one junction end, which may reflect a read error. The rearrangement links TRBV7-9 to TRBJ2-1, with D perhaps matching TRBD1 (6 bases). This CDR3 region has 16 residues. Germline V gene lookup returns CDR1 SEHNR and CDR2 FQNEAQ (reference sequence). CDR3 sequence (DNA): TGTGCCAGCACCTTAAACAGGGTTTACGGCCGGAATGAGCAGTTCTTC. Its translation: CASTLNRVYGRNEQFF.

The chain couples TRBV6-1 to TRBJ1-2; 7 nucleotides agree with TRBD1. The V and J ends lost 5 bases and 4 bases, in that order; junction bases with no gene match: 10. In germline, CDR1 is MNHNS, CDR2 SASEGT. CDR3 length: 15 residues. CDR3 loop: CASSPSRGWVYGYTF. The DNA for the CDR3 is TGTGCCAGCAGTCCCTCCAGGGGGTGGGTCTATGGCTACACCTTC.

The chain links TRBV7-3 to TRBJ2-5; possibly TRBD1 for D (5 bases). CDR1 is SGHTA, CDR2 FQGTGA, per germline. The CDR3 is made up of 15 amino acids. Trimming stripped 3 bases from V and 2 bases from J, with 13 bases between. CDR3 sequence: CASSLGSGQQETQYF. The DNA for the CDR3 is TGTGCCAGCAGCTTGGGGTCAGGGCAGCAAGAGACCCAGTACTTC.

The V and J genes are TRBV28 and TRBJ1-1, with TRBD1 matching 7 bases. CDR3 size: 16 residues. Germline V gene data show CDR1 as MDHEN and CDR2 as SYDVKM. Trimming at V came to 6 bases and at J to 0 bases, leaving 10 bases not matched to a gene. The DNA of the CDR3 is TGTGCCAGCAGGCCCTCGGGACAGTCCATGAACACTGAAGCTTTCTTT. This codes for CASRPSGQSMNTEAFF.

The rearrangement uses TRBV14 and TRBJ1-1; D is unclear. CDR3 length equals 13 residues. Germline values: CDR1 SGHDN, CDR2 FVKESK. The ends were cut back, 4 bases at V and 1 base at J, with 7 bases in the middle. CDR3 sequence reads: CASSRQENTEAFF. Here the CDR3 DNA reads TGTGCCAGCAGCCGCCAGGAGAACACTGAAGCTTTCTTT.

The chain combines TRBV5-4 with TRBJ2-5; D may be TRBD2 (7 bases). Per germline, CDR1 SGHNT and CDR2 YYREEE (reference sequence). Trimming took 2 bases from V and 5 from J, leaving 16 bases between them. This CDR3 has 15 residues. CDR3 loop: CASSLRRGRQETQYF. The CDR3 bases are TGTGCCAGCAGCTTAAGGCGGGGGCGTCAGGAGACCCAGTACTTC.

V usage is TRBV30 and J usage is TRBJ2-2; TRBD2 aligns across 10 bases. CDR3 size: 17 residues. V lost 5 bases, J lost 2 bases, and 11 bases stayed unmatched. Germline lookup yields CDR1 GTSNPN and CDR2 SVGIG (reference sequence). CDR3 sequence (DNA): TGTGCCTGGGACCTCTGGCTAGCGGGGGAAAACACCGGGGAGCTGTTTTTT. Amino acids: CAWDLWLAGENTGELFF.

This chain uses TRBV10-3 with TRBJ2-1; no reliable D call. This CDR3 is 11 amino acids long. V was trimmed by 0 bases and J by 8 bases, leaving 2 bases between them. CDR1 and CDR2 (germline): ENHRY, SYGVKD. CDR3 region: CAISESYEQFF. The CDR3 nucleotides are TGTGCCATCAGTGAGTCGTATGAGCAGTTCTTC.

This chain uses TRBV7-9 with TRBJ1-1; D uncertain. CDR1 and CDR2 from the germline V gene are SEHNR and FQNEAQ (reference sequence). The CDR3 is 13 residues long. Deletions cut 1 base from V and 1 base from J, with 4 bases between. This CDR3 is CASSLGTNTEAFF. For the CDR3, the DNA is TGTGCCAGCAGCTTAGGTACGAACACTGAAGCTTTCTTT.

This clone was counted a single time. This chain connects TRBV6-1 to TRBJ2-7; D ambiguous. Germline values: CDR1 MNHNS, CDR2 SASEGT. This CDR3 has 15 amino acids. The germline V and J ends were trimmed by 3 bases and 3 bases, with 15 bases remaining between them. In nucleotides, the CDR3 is TGTGCCAGCAGTGACCCTAGAAATACCGTCTACGAGCAGTACTTC. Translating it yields CASSDPRNTVYEQYF.

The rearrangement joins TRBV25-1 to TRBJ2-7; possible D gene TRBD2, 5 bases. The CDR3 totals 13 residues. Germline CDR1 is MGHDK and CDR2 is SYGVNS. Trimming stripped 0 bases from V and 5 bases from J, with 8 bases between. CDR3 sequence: CASSEYGVDEQYF. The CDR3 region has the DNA TGTGCCAGCAGTGAATACGGGGTTGACGAGCAGTACTTC.

CDR3: CASRPRRGDTGELFF. The CDR3 DNA is TGCGCCAGCAGACCCCGACGGGGGGACACCGGGGAGCTGTTTTTT. The V gene is TRBV5-1, the J gene TRBJ2-2; 7 bases line up with TRBD2. V shed 5 bases and J 3 bases; nucleotides not matched to a gene: 7. Germline CDR1 reads SGHRS; CDR2 reads YFSETQ. The CDR3 runs to 15 residues.

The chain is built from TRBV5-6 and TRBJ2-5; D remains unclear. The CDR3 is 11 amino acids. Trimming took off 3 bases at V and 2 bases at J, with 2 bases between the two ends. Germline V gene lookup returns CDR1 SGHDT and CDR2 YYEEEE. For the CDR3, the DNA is TGTGCCAGCAGCTCACAAGAGACCCAGTACTTC. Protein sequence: CASSSQETQYF.

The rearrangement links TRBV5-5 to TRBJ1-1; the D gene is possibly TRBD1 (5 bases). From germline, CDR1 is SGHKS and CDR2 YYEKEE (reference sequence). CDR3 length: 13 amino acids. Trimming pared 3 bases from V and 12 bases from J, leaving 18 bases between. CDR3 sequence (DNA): TGTGCCAGCAGCTCATCGATCTCTCAGGGAACTTTCTTT. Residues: CASSSSISQGTFF.

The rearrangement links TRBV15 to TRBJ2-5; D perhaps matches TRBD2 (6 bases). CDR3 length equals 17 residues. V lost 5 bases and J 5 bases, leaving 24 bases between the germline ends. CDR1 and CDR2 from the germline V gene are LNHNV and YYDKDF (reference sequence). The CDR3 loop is CATSGGWNSPVGETQYF. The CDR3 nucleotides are TGTGCCACCAGCGGGGGGTGGAACAGCCCGGTGGGGGAGACCCAGTACTTC.

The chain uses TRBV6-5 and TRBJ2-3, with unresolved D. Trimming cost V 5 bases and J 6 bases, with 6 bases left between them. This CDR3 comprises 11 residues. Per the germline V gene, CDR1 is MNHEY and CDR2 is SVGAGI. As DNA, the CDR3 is TGTGCCAGCAGTCGTGGGGATACGCAGTATTTT. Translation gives CASSRGDTQYF.

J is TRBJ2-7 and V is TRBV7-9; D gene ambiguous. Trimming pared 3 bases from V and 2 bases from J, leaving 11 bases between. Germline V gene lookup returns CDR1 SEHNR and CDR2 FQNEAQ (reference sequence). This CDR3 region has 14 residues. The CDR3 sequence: CASSFGPTPYEQYF. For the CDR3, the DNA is TGTGCCAGCAGCTTTGGACCCACCCCCTACGAGCAGTACTTC.

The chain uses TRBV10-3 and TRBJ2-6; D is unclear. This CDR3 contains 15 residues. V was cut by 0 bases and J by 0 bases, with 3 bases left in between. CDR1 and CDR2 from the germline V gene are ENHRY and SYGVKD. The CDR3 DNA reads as TGTGCCATCAGTGAGTCTTTCTCTGGGGCCAACGTCCTGACTTTC. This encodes CAISESFSGANVLTF.

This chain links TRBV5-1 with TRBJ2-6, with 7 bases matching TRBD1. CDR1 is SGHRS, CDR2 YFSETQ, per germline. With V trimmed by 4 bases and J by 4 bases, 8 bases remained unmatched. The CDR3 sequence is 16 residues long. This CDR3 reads CASSRGQVSGANVLTF. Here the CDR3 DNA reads TGCGCCAGCAGCAGAGGACAGGTCTCCGGGGCCAACGTCCTGACTTTC.

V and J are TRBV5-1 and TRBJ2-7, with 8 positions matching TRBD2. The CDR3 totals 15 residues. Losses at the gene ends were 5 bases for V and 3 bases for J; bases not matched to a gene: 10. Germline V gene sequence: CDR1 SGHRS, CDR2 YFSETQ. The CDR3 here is CASSPGGLAGYEQYF. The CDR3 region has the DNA TGCGCCAGCAGTCCTGGCGGCCTAGCGGGCTACGAGCAGTACTTC.

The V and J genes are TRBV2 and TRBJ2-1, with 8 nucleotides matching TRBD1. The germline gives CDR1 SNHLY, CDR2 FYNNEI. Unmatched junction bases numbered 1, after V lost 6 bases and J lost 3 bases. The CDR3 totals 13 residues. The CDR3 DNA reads TGTGCCAGCAGGGGGACAGGCTACAATGAGCAGTTCTTC. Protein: CASRGTGYNEQFF.